The 26 T cell receptor beta chains in this list originate from one sample, sequenced in a study of cytomegalovirus exposure and HLA in healthy donors. 13 Jbeta primers and 60 Vbeta primers were used for the PCR. Repertoires were generated with immunoSEQ multiplex PCR, while TCRdb's copy carries only in-frame clones and drops some. The repertoire includes about 120,000 clones, 74% of them detected once, and 4% sits in the top ten. Sequences were obtained from PBMCs. The receptors shown here come from a man aged 40-55 years in good health and CMV-seropositive.

The chain combines TRBV5-1 with TRBJ2-5; 8 bases are shared with TRBD2. The germline CDR1 and CDR2 sequences are SGHRS and YFSETQ. The CDR3 length is 16 residues. The trim removed 0 bases at V and 5 bases at J, leaving 9 bases unmatched. The CDR3 nucleotides read TGCGCCAGCAGCTTGGCAGCGGGAGCGGGCGGGGAGACCCAGTACTTC. This encodes CASSLAAGAGGETQYF. The whole variable domain, remainder taken from reference TRBV5-1 and TRBJ2-5, is KAGVTQTPRYLIKTRGQQVTLSCSPISGHRSVSWYQQTPGQGLQFLFEYFSETQRNKGNFPGRFSGRQFSNSRSEMNVSTLELGDSALYLCASSLAAGAGGETQYFGPGTRLLVL.

The chain recombines TRBV18 with TRBJ2-5; D gene uncertain. The V and J ends lost 3 bases and 1 base respectively, with 6 bases between them. The CDR3 has 13 amino acids. The germline V gene encodes CDR1 KGHSH and CDR2 LQKENI. DNA of the CDR3: TGTGCCAGCTCACCGGCGGTCCAAGAGACCCAGTACTTC. Residues: CASSPAVQETQYF.

The chain joins TRBV10-3 to TRBJ1-2; a weak D match, TRBD1 (5 bases). Looked up from germline, CDR1 is ENHRY and CDR2 is SYGVKD. Trimming took 6 bases from V and 0 from J, leaving 8 bases between them. The CDR3 spans 13 residues. CDR3 in amino acids: CAIRLQANYGYTF. CDR3 nucleotide sequence: TGTGCCATCAGGCTACAGGCTAACTATGGCTACACCTTC.

As for this clone: A much larger clonotype is one base distant, so this may be a read error. The chain employs TRBV6-1 and TRBJ1-5; 8 bases agree with TRBD1. This CDR3 comprises 14 residues. The junction had 2 bases not matched to a gene; V was cut back by 5 bases and J by 2 bases. Per the germline V gene, CDR1 is MNHNS and CDR2 is SASEGT. Written as DNA, the CDR3 is TGTGCCAGCAGTCCGACAGGGGGCAATCAGCCCCAGCATTTT. Protein product: CASSPTGGNQPQHF.

In its sample, this clone was seen once. The germline gene is not matched at one end of the junction; a read error may be the cause. Other nucleotide sequences in the sample specify the same CDR3. J is TRBJ1-1 and V is TRBV7-8, with unresolved D. CDR1 is SGHVS and CDR2 is FQNEAQ in the germline V gene. The CDR3 is 13 amino acids. Written as DNA, the CDR3 is TGTGCCAGCAGCTTGCTGGCGGGAGCTGAAGCCTTCTTT. Amino acids: CASSLLAGAEAFF.

V is TRBV5-6 and J is TRBJ2-2, with D perhaps matching TRBD1 (5 bases). The germline V gene encodes CDR1 SGHDT and CDR2 YYEEEE. The germline V and J ends were trimmed by 2 bases and 6 bases, with 14 bases remaining between them. The CDR3 has 15 amino acids. The CDR3 DNA follows: TGTGCCAGCAGCTTCAGGGCGCCCGGTGCCGGGGAGCTGTTTTTT. Its translation is CASSFRAPGAGELFF.

The rearrangement links TRBV25-1 to TRBJ1-4; D not resolved. The germline CDR1 and CDR2 sequences are MGHDK and SYGVNS. The CDR3 loop spans 14 amino acids. V lost 3 bases and J 7 bases, leaving 12 bases between the germline ends. The CDR3 coding sequence is TGTGCCAGCAGTGAGTTTTACGGGGTTGAAAAACTGTTTTTT. Protein product: CASSEFYGVEKLFF.

The chain is built from TRBV28 and TRBJ1-5, with TRBD1 matching over 7 bases. V lost 5 bases and J lost 9; bases outside the gene matches: 10. Per germline, CDR1 MDHEN and CDR2 SYDVKM. This CDR3 is built from 14 residues. In DNA form, the CDR3 reads TGTGCCAGCAGTGGGGAACAGGGGTGGAGGCCCCAGCATTTT. Residues: CASSGEQGWRPQHF. Drawing the rest from reference TRBV28 and TRBJ1-5, the complete variable domain is DVKVTQSSRYLVKRTGEKVFLECVQDMDHENMFWYRQDPGLGLRLIYFSYDVKMKEKGDIPEGYSVSREKKERFSLILESASTNQTSMYLCASSGEQGWRPQHFGDGTRLSIL.

In its sample, this clone was seen once. The chain carries TRBV5-6 and TRBJ2-1; 8 bases agree with TRBD2. Germline CDR1 SGHDT, CDR2 YYEEEE. This CDR3 is built from 16 residues. V lost 7 bases to trimming and J lost 2 bases; unmatched junction nucleotides: 11. DNA of the CDR3: TGTGCCAGCTTGGGGGGCGCGGGAGGAACCTACAATGAGCAGTTCTTC. It is translated as CASLGGAGGTYNEQFF.

Comment on this clone: A junction boundary mismatches the germline segment, possibly from a read error. The rearrangement uses TRBV5-1 and TRBJ2-1; 7 bases are shared with TRBD2. This CDR3 spans 15 amino acids. Germline V gene lookup returns CDR1 SGHRS and CDR2 YFSETQ. In DNA, the CDR3 is TGCGCCAGCAGCGGGTTAGCGGGCACAAACAATGGGCAGTTCTTC. It is translated as CASSGLAGTNNGQFF.

This clone has only a few counts. The V and J genes are TRBV27 and TRBJ2-7, with D perhaps matching TRBD1 (5 bases). Germline loops: CDR1 MNHEY, CDR2 SMNVEV (reference sequence). The CDR3 spans 15 residues. V was trimmed by 2 bases and J by 7 bases, leaving 18 bases between them. Written as DNA, the CDR3 is TGTGCCAGCAGTTTAAAGGGGCCCATTTTTTCGGAGCAGTACTTC. This sequence encodes CASSLKGPIFSEQYF.

The chain couples TRBV27 to TRBJ2-1; maybe TRBD2 (5 bases). Germline V gives CDR1 MNHEY, CDR2 SMNVEV (reference sequence). Trimming stripped 1 base from V and 7 bases from J, with 8 bases between. The CDR3 is made up of 13 amino acids. CDR3 sequence reads: CASSLWSGNEQFF. In DNA, the CDR3 is TGTGCCAGCAGTTTATGGAGCGGAAATGAGCAGTTCTTC.

The chain uses TRBV6-1 and TRBJ1-1; D perhaps matches TRBD1 (6 bases). Trimming took 11 bases from V and 6 from J, leaving 13 bases between them. From germline, CDR1 is MNHNS and CDR2 SASEGT. CDR3 length: 11 residues. CDR3 nucleotides: TGTGCCGGTCGTTGGGGGCCTGAAGCTTTCTTT. This codes for CAGRWGPEAFF.

This CDR3 reads CASSPNRGYIQYF. The CDR3 coding sequence is TGTGCCAGCAGCCCAAACAGGGGGTACATTCAGTACTTC. The rearrangement links TRBV7-2 to TRBJ2-4; 8 nucleotides agree with TRBD1. The CDR3 consists of 13 residues. Germline assignment: CDR1 SGHTA and CDR2 FQGNSA. The ends lost 5 bases at V and 8 bases at J; junction bases unmatched: 5.

The CDR3 reads CASSKGRNTEAFF. The CDR3 DNA reads as TGCGCCAGCAGCAAGGGGCGGAACACTGAAGCTTTCTTT. The chain has TRBV5-1 and TRBJ1-1, with D possibly TRBD1 on 5 matching bases. The V end lost 4 bases, the J end lost 1 base, and 8 bases lay between the germline ends. Germline V gene lookup returns CDR1 SGHRS and CDR2 YFSETQ. The CDR3 is 13 residues long.

The chain is built from TRBV7-6 and TRBJ2-1; the D gene is possibly TRBD1 (5 bases). This CDR3 contains 12 residues. The V end was cut by 1 base, the J end by 8 bases, with 6 bases between. CDR1 is SGHVS and CDR2 is FNYEAQ in the germline V gene. CDR3 sequence reads: CASSLGGDEQFF. The CDR3 DNA follows: TGTGCCAGCAGCTTAGGGGGCGATGAGCAGTTCTTC.

The chain joins TRBV4-2 to TRBJ1-1; TRBD1 matches at 7 bases. The CDR3 extends over 14 amino acids. Germline CDR1 LGHNA, CDR2 YNFKEQ. After removal of 7 bases from V and 0 bases from J, the junction contained 5 bases not matched to a gene. The CDR3 region is CASTQGGMNTEAFF. The DNA of the CDR3 is TGTGCCAGCACCCAGGGGGGGATGAACACTGAAGCTTTCTTT.

This chain connects TRBV29-1 to TRBJ1-2, with D maybe TRBD1 (6 bases). This CDR3 has 14 residues. From germline, CDR1 is SQVTM and CDR2 ANQGSEA. The V end lost 0 bases, the J end lost 8 bases, and 16 bases lay between the germline ends. CDR3 amino acids: CSVEDAGAYDGYTF. The CDR3 coding sequence is TGCAGCGTTGAAGATGCAGGGGCTTATGACGGCTACACCTTC.

The chain recombines TRBV7-3 with TRBJ2-7; perhaps TRBD2 as D (6 bases). Trimming shortened V by 9 bases and J by 7 bases, and 19 bases separated the two germline ends. The CDR3 is 13 amino acids. The germline V gene has CDR1 SGHTA and CDR2 FQGTGA. The CDR3 DNA reads as TGTGCCAGTAGGAAGTCCTCAGGAGGGGAGCAGTACTTC. This codes for CASRKSSGGEQYF. Drawing the rest from reference TRBV7-3 and TRBJ2-7, the complete variable domain is GAGVSQTPSNKVTEKGKYVELRCDPISGHTALYWYRQSLGQGPEFLIYFQGTGAADDSGLPNDRFFAVRPEGSVSTLKIQRTERGDSAVYLCASRKSSGGEQYFGPGTRLTVT.

The gene calls are TRBV6-5 and TRBJ1-5; TRBD1 is a possible D gene (5 bases). The CDR3 runs to 13 residues. V was shortened by 6 bases and J by 3 bases, with 9 bases between the two germline ends. CDR1 is MNHEY, CDR2 SVGAGI, per germline. CDR3 in amino acids: CASRGQVNQPQHF. CDR3 in DNA: TGTGCCAGCAGGGGGCAGGTCAATCAGCCCCAGCATTTT.

The rearrangement uses TRBV19 and TRBJ1-2; 7 bases are a match to TRBD1. The CDR3 is 13 residues long. Per germline, CDR1 LNHDA and CDR2 SQIVND (reference sequence). Trimming at V came to 11 bases and at J to 7 bases, leaving 13 bases not matched to a gene. As DNA, the CDR3 is TGTGCCTCCAGGGGAAGGGGGCAGGGTGGCTACACCTTC. This sequence encodes CASRGRGQGGYTF. Complete variable domain (other parts from reference TRBV19 and TRBJ1-2): DGGITQSPKYLFRKEGQNVTLSCEQNLNHDAMYWYRQDPGQGLRLIYYSQIVNDFQKGDIAEGYSVSREKKESFPLTVTSAQKNPTAFYLCASRGRGQGGYTFGSGTRLTVV.

The chain joins TRBV5-4 to TRBJ2-3; 7 bases are shared with TRBD2. V lost 5 bases, J lost 3 bases, and 15 bases stayed unmatched. Germline loops: CDR1 SGHNT, CDR2 YYREEE (reference sequence). CDR3 length: 17 residues. The CDR3 DNA reads as TGTGCCAGCAGAATGGCCGGGGGGTGGGGAGAAACAGATACGCAGTATTTT. As protein: CASRMAGGWGETDTQYF.

V and J are TRBV29-1 and TRBJ2-3, with TRBD2 identical over 13 bases. Germline CDR1 is SQVTM and CDR2 is ANQGSEA. V shed 6 bases and J 7 bases; nucleotides not matched to a gene: 7. The CDR3 length is 14 residues. CDR3 sequence (DNA): TGCAGCGTCGGACTAGCGGGAGTCGGGAATACGCAGTATTTT. As protein: CSVGLAGVGNTQYF.

Worth noting for this clone: This specimen includes other DNA sequences encoding the same CDR3. The rearrangement links TRBV6-6 to TRBJ1-1; 7 bases are shared with TRBD1. There are 13 residues in the CDR3. V lost 7 bases and J lost 0; bases outside the gene matches: 2. Germline CDR1 MNHNY, CDR2 SVGAGI (reference sequence). This chain's CDR3 is CASTGQLNTEAFF. CDR3 nucleotide sequence: TGTGCCAGCACGGGACAGTTGAACACTGAAGCTTTCTTT.

V and J are TRBV4-3 and TRBJ2-3; 14 bases match TRBD2. V lost 4 bases to trimming and J lost 5 bases; unmatched junction nucleotides: 14. Germline V gene data show CDR1 as LGHNA and CDR2 as YSLEER. The CDR3 length is 19 residues. CDR3 sequence reads: CASSPRLAGGPETVDTQYF. The CDR3, as DNA: TGCGCCAGCAGCCCTAGACTAGCGGGAGGGCCGGAGACAGTAGATACGCAGTATTTT.

This clone was recorded once. The V and J genes are TRBV6-9 and TRBJ2-3, with 12 bases that match TRBD2. The CDR3 is made up of 18 amino acids. CDR1 and CDR2 from the germline V gene are MNHGY and SVAAGI. V shed 4 bases and J 3 bases; nucleotides not matched to a gene: 11. The CDR3 DNA reads as TGTGCCAGCAGTTCGACCTCCGGACTAGCGGGATCGACAGATACGCAGTATTTT. This gives the protein CASSSTSGLAGSTDTQYF.